This is a list of T cell receptor beta chains from one sample in a study of blood T cell repertoires in COVID-19. Clones were sequenced by immunoSEQ multiplex PCR, and TCRdb holds only the in-frame ones, with some missing. The sample carries around 250,000 clones, 85% to 90% recorded once. Material: peripheral blood. The origin of the receptors is a woman in her seventies with active or convalescent COVID-19. Both conserved end residues are part of each CDR3. A D gene is named only where the DNA matches it firmly. Expanded clones are given a class, and other clones once, few, many or no size at all.

V: TRBV6-5
size: NA
J: TRBJ2-7
D: NA
CDR3: CASSSGGVPTYEQYF
DNA: TGTGCCAGCAGTTCCGGCGGGGTTCCTACCTACGAGCAGTACTTC

V: TRBV18
size: NA
J: TRBJ1-1
D: TRBD1
CDR3: CASSRDRVGAGTEAFF
DNA: TGTGCCAGCTCGCGGGACAGGGTTGGAGCTGGAACTGAAGCTTTCTTT

V: TRBV5-5
size: NA
J: TRBJ2-7
D: TRBD1
CDR3: CASSTGQGLPEQYF
DNA: TGTGCCAGCAGCACCGGACAGGGGCTACCCGAGCAGTACTTC

V: TRBV4-2
size: once
J: TRBJ2-1
D: TRBD2
CDR3: CASSRQRTSGFSSYNEQFF
DNA: TGTGCCAGCAGCCGCCAGCGGACTAGCGGGTTCAGCTCCTACAATGAGCAGTTCTTC

V: TRBV9
size: NA
J: TRBJ1-1
D: NA
CDR3: CASSVRGSGEAFF
DNA: TGTGCCAGCAGCGTCCGGGGGTCCGGTGAAGCTTTCTTT

V: TRBV5-1
size: NA
J: TRBJ1-2
D: NA
CDR3: CASSLTTAPTYGYTF
DNA: TGCGCCAGCAGCTTGACCACAGCCCCCACCTATGGCTACACCTTC

V: TRBV18
size: NA
J: TRBJ1-2
D: NA
CDR3: CASSPTPGRGANYGYTF
DNA: TGTGCCAGCTCACCAACCCCCGGGAGGGGGGCTAACTATGGCTACACCTTC

V: TRBV7-9
size: once
J: TRBJ1-5
D: NA
CDR3: CASSAPGGAINQPQHF
DNA: TGTGCCAGCAGCGCCCCGGGGGGGGCTATCAATCAGCCCCAGCATTTT

V: TRBV19
size: NA
J: TRBJ2-2
D: TRBD1
CDR3: CASSMQGARGTGELFF
DNA: TGTGCCAGTAGTATGCAGGGGGCGCGAGGCACCGGGGAGCTGTTTTTT

V: TRBV21-1
size: NA
J: TRBJ2-1
D: NA
CDR3: CASSPSDREQFF
DNA: TGTGCCAGCAGTCCTTCGGACAGGGAGCAGTTCTTC

V: TRBV6-6
size: NA
J: TRBJ1-2
D: NA
CDR3: CASSRNYGYTF
DNA: TGTGCCAGCAGCCGGAACTATGGCTACACCTTC

V: TRBV5-1
size: NA
J: TRBJ2-1
D: TRBD2
CDR3: CASSLSGTSGFVNEQFF
DNA: TGCGCCAGCAGCTTGAGTGGGACTAGCGGGTTCGTCAATGAGCAGTTCTTC

V: TRBV25-1
size: NA
J: TRBJ1-1
D: NA
CDR3: CASAGNTEAFF
DNA: TGTGCCAGCGCAGGGAACACTGAAGCTTTCTTT